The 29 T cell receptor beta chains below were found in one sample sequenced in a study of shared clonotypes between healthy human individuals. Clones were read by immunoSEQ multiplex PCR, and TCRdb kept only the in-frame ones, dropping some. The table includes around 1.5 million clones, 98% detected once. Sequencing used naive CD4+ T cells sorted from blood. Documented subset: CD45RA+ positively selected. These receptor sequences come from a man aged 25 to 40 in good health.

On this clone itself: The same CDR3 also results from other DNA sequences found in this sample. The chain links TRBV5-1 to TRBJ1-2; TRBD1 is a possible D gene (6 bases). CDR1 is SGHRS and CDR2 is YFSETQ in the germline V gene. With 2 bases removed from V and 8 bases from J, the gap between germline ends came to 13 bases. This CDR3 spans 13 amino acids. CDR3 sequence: CASSLAQGGGYTF. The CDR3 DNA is TGCGCCAGCAGCTTAGCACAGGGAGGAGGCTACACCTTC.

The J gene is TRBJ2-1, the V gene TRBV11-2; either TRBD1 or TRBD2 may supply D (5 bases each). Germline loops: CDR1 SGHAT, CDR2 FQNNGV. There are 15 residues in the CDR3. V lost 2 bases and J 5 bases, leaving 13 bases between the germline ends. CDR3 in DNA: TGTGCCAGCAGCTTAATCTTCCGGGGCCACAATGAGCAGTTCTTC. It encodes CASSLIFRGHNEQFF.

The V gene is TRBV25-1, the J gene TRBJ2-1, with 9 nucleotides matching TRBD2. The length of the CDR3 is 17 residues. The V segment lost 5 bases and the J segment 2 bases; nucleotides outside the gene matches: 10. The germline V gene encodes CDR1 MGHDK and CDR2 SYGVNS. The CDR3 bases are TGTGCCAGCAGTCCGGGACTAGCCAAAGGACCCTACAATGAGCAGTTCTTC. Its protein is CASSPGLAKGPYNEQFF.

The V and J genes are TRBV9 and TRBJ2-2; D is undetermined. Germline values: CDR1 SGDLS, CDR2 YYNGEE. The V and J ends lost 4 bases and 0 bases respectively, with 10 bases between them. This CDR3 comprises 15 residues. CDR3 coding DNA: TGTGCCAGCAGCTTGGCAGGCACGAACACCGGGGAGCTGTTTTTT. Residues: CASSLAGTNTGELFF.

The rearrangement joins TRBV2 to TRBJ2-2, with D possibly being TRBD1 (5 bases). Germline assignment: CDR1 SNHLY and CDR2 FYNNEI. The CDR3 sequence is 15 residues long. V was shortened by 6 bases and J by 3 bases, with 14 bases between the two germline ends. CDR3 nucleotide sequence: TGTGCCAGCAGCCCGACAGTAATCGACACCGGGGAGCTGTTTTTT. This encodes CASSPTVIDTGELFF.

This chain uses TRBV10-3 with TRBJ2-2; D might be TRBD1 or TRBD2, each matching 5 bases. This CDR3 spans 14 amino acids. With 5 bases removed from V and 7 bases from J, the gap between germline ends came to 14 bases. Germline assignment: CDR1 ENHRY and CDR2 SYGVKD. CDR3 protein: CAISPLRGVGELFF. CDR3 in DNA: TGTGCCATCAGTCCACTGCGAGGGGTCGGGGAGCTGTTTTTT.

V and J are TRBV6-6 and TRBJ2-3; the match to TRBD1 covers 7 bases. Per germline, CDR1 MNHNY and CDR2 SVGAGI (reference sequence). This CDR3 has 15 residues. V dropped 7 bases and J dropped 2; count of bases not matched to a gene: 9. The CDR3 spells CASKLDRDITDTQYF. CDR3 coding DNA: TGTGCCAGCAAACTAGACAGGGATATCACAGATACGCAGTATTTT.

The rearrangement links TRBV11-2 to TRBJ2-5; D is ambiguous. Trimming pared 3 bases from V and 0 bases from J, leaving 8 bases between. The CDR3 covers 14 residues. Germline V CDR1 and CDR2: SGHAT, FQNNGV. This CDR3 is CASSFRVYQETQYF. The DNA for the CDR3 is TGTGCCAGCAGCTTTCGGGTATACCAAGAGACCCAGTACTTC.

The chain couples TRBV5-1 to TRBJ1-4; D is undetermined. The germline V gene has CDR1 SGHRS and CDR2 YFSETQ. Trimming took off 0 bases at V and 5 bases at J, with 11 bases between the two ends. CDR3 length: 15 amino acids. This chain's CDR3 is CASSLDTGSNEKLFF. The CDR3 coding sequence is TGCGCCAGCAGCTTGGATACGGGTTCAAATGAAAAACTGTTTTTT. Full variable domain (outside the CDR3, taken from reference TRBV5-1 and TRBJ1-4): KAGVTQTPRYLIKTRGQQVTLSCSPISGHRSVSWYQQTPGQGLQFLFEYFSETQRNKGNFPGRFSGRQFSNSRSEMNVSTLELGDSALYLCASSLDTGSNEKLFFGSGTQLSVL.

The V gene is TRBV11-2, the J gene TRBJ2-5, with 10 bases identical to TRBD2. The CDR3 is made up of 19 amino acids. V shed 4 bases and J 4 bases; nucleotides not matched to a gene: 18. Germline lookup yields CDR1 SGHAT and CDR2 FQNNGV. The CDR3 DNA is TGTGCCAGCAGCTCCCCCCTGGCTAGCGGGAGAGGATGGGGAGAGACCCAGTACTTC. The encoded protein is CASSSPLASGRGWGETQYF.

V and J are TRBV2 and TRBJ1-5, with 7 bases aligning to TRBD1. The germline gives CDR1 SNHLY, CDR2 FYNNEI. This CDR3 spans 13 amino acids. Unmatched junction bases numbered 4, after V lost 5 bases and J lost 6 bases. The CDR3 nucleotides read TGTGCCAGCAGTCTTACAGGGGTTCAGCCCCAGCATTTT. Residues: CASSLTGVQPQHF.

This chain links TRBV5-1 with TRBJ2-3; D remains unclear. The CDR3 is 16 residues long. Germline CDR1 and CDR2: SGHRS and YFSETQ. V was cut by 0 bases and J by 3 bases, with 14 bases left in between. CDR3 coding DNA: TGCGCCAGCAGCTTGGGAGTCTTGGGGTATACAGATACGCAGTATTTT. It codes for CASSLGVLGYTDTQYF.

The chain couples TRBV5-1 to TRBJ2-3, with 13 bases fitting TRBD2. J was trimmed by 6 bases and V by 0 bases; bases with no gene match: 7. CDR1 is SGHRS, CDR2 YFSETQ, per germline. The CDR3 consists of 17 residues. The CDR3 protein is CASSLGPLAGGPDTQYF. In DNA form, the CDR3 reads TGCGCCAGCAGCTTGGGGCCACTAGCGGGAGGGCCGGATACGCAGTATTTT.

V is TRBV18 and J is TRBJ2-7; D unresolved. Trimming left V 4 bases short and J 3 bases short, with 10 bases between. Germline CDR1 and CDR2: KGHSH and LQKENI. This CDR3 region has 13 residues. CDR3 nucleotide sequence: TGTGCCAGCTCACTCGAGTTAGGCTACGAGCAGTACTTC. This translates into CASSLELGYEQYF.

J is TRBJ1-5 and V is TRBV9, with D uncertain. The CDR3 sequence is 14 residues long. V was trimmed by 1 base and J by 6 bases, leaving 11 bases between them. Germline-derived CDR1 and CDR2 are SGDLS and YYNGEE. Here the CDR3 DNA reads TGTGCCAGCAGCGTAAATGCTGGGTCTCAGCCCCAGCATTTT. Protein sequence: CASSVNAGSQPQHF.

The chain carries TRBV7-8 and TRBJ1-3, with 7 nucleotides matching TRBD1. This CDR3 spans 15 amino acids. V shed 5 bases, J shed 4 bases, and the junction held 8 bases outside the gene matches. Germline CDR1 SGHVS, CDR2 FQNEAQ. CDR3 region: CASSRGQNGGNTIYF. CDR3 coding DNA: TGTGCCAGCAGCCGGGGACAGAATGGCGGAAACACCATATATTTT. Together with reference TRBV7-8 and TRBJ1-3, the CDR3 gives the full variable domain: GAGVSQSPRYKVAKRGQDVALRCDPISGHVSLFWYQQALGQGPEFLTYFQNEAQLDKSGLPSDRFFAERPEGSVSTLKIQRTQQEDSAVYLCASSRGQNGGNTIYFGEGSWLTVV.

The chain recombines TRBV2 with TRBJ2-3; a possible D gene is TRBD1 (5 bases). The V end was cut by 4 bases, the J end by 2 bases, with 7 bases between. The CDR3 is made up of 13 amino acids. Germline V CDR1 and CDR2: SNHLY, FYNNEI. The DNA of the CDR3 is TGTGCCAGCAGTGCGGACATCACAGATACGCAGTATTTT. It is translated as CASSADITDTQYF.

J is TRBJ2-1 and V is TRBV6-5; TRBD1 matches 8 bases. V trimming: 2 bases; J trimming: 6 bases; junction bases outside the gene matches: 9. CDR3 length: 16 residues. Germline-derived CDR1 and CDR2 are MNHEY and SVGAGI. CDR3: CASSYLGTGWGNEQFF. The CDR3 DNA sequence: TGTGCCAGCAGTTACCTAGGGACAGGATGGGGCAATGAGCAGTTCTTC.

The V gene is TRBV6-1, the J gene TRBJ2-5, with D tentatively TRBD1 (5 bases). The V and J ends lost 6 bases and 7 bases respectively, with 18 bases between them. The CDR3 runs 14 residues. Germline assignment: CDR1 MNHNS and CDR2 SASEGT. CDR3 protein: CASRGLQYQGTQYF. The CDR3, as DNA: TGTGCCAGCAGGGGCCTCCAATATCAGGGGACCCAGTACTTC.

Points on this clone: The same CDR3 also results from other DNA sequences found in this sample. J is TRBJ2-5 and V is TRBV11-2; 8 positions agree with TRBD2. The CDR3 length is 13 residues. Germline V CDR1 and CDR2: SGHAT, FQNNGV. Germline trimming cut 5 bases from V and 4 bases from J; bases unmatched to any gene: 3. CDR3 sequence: CASSPGLGETQYF. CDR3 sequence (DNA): TGTGCCAGCAGCCCGGGACTAGGAGAGACCCAGTACTTC.

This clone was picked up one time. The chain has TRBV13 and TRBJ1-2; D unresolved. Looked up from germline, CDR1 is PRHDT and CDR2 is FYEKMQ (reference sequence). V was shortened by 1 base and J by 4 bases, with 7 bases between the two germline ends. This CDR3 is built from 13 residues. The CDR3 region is CASSLDPGYGYTF. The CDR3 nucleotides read TGTGCCAGCAGCTTAGATCCTGGCTATGGCTACACCTTC.

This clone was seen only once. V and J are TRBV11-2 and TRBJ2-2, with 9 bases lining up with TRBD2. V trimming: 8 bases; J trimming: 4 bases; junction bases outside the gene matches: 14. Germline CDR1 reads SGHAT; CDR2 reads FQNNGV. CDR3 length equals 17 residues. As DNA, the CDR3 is TGTGCCAGCGTATCTCTAGCGGGAAGACGTGGCACCGGGGAGCTGTTTTTT. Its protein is CASVSLAGRRGTGELFF. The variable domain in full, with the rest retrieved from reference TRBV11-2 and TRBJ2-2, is EAGVAQSPRYKIIEKRQSVAFWCNPISGHATLYWYQQILGQGPKLLIQFQNNGVVDDSQLPKDRFSAERLKGVDSTLKIQPAKLEDSAVYLCASVSLAGRRGTGELFFGEGSRLTVL.

The CDR3 DNA sequence: TGTGCCAGCAGCCAAGACAGGGGCGCCAACACCGGGGAGCTGTTTTTT. This sequence encodes CASSQDRGANTGELFF. The V gene is TRBV4-2, the J gene TRBJ2-2; maybe TRBD1 (6 bases). Per germline, CDR1 LGHNA and CDR2 YNFKEQ. The CDR3 length is 16 residues. Deletions cut 0 bases from V and 2 bases from J, with 10 bases between.

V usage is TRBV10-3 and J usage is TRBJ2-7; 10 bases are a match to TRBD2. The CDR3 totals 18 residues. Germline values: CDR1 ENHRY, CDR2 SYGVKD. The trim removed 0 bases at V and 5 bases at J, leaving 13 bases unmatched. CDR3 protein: CAISESISASSGSHEQYF. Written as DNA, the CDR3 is TGTGCCATCAGTGAGTCCATAAGCGCGTCTAGCGGGAGCCACGAGCAGTACTTC.

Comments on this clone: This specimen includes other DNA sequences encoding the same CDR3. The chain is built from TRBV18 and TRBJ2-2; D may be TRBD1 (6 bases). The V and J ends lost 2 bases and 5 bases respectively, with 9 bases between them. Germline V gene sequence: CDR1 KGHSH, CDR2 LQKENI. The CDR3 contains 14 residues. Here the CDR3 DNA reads TGTGCCAGCTCACCAGGGACATTTACCGGGGAGCTGTTTTTT. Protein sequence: CASSPGTFTGELFF.

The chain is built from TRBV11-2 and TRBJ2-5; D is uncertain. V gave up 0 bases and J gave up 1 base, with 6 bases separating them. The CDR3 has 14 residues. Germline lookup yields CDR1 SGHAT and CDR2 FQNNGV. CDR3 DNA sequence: TGTGCCAGCAGCTTAGATGGGTTCCAAGAGACCCAGTACTTC. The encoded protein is CASSLDGFQETQYF.

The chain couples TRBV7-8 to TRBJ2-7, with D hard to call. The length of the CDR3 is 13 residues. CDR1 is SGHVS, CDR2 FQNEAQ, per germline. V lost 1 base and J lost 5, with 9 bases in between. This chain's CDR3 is CASSLGRTHEQYF. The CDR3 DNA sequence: TGTGCCAGCAGCTTAGGTCGGACCCACGAGCAGTACTTC.

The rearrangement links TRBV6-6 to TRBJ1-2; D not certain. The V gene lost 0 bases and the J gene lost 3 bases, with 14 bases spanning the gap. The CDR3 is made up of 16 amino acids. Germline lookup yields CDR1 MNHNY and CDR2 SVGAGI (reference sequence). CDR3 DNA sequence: TGTGCCAGCAGTTACTCCCGCAGTTCCCTCCACTATGGCTACACCTTC. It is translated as CASSYSRSSLHYGYTF.

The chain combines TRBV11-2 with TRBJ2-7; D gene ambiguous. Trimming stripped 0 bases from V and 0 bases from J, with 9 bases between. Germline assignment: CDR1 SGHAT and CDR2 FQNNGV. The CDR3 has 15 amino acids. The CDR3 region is CASSLDSVSSYEQYF. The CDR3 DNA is TGTGCCAGCAGCTTAGATAGTGTCAGCTCCTACGAGCAGTACTTC.